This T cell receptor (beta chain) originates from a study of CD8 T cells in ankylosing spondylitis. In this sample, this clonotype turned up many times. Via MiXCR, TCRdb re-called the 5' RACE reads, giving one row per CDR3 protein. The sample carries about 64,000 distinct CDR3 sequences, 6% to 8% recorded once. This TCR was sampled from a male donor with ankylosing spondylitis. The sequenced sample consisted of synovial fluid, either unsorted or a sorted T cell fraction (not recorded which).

The CDR3 sequence: CSARPTPGLNEQYF. In DNA, the CDR3 is TGCAGTGCTAGGCCGACCCCAGGGTTGAACGAGCAGTACTTC. The rearrangement links TRBV20-1 to TRBJ2-7, with a tentative D call TRBD1 (5 bases). Trimming cost V 3 bases and J 5 bases, with 17 bases left between them. This CDR3 spans 14 amino acids. Germline CDR1 DFQATT, CDR2 SNEGSKA (reference sequence).